This is a list of T cell receptor beta chains from one sample in a study of shared clonotypes between healthy human individuals. The data were produced by immunoSEQ multiplex PCR, yet TCRdb's version contains in-frame clones alone and is incomplete. The sample holds over 1.5 million clones; 95% to 99% are singletons and the top ten take roughly 0.45%. The sample comprised naive CD4+ T cells sorted from blood. These receptors all stem from a man aged 30 to 45 in good health. Both conserved end residues are part of each CDR3. The D gene is left open where the match is weak. Size tells how often a clone was seen (once, few, many) or the class of an expanded clone, and some rows leave it out.

abundance,d_gene,j_gene,v_gene,CDR3aa,CDR3nt
.,TRBD2,TRBJ2-1,TRBV5-4,CASSWERERNEQFF,TGTGCCAGCAGCTGGGAGCGGGAGAGAAATGAGCAGTTCTTC
.,.,TRBJ1-3,TRBV5-6,CASSSGIGNTIYF,TGTGCCAGCAGCTCAGGGATTGGAAACACCATATATTTT
.,.,TRBJ2-1,TRBV14,CASSQEEYGLYNEQFF,TGTGCCAGCAGCCAAGAGGAGTATGGCCTATACAATGAGCAGTTCTTC
.,TRBD2,TRBJ2-1,TRBV5-6,CASSLVSGRNVRYNEQFF,TGTGCCAGCAGCTTGGTTAGCGGGAGGAACGTCCGCTACAATGAGCAGTTCTTC
.,.,TRBJ1-2,TRBV27,CASSSRVSYGYTF,TGTGCCAGCAGTTCCAGAGTTTCCTATGGCTACACCTTC
once,TRBD2,TRBJ2-2,TRBV15,CATSREGTTRPGELFF,TGTGCCACCAGCAGAGAGGGGACTACCAGGCCCGGGGAGCTGTTTTTT
once,.,TRBJ2-7,TRBV29-1,CSVPPVSYEQYF,TGCAGCGTGCCCCCAGTCTCCTACGAGCAGTACTTC
.,.,TRBJ2-3,TRBV5-8,CASSLEGYRTDTQYF,TGTGCCAGCAGCTTGGAGGGGTATAGGACAGATACGCAGTATTTT
.,.,TRBJ1-1,TRBV10-3,CAISESYKNTEAFF,TGTGCCATCAGTGAGTCGTATAAAAACACTGAAGCTTTCTTT
.,.,TRBJ2-1,TRBV19,CASSTLVVGNEQFF,TGTGCCAGTAGTACCTTAGTGGTGGGCAATGAGCAGTTCTTC
.,TRBD2,TRBJ2-7,TRBV5-5,CASSTRDYSYEQYF,TGTGCCAGCAGCACCCGGGACTATTCCTACGAGCAGTACTTC
.,TRBD2,TRBJ2-1,TRBV18,CASSPPGLEFSNEQFF,TGTGCCAGCTCACCACCGGGACTAGAGTTCTCCAATGAGCAGTTCTTC
.,.,TRBJ1-4,TRBV6-8,CASSYSWPALFF,TGTGCCAGCAGTTACAGTTGGCCGGCACTGTTTTTT
.,TRBD2,TRBJ2-1,TRBV18,CASSRWTSGSHTDNEQFF,TGTGCCAGCTCAAGATGGACTAGCGGGAGCCACACGGACAATGAGCAGTTCTTC
.,.,TRBJ1-4,TRBV5-1,CASSSRAGDEKLFF,TGCGCCAGCAGCTCTAGAGCGGGAGATGAAAAACTGTTTTTT
.,TRBD1,TRBJ2-1,TRBV7-9,CASSLHRQGPQEQFF,TGTGCCAGCAGCCTGCACCGACAGGGCCCCCAAGAGCAGTTCTTC
.,.,TRBJ1-5,TRBV19,CASRDTGLGNQPQHF,TGTGCCAGTAGAGACACAGGGTTAGGCAATCAGCCCCAGCATTTT
.,TRBD2,TRBJ2-7,TRBV4-1,CASSQEGTRSYEQYF,TGCGCCAGCAGCCAAGAGGGGACTAGGTCCTACGAGCAGTACTTC
.,TRBD2,TRBJ2-1,TRBV2,CASGVGTTPFF,TGTGCCAGTGGGGTCGGGACTACACCGTTCTTC
.,TRBD2,TRBJ2-7,TRBV5-4,CASSLASGYEQYF,TGTGCCAGCAGCTTGGCTAGCGGGTACGAGCAGTACTTC
.,TRBD2,TRBJ2-4,TRBV7-3,CASSFPGLAGYLAKNIQYF,TGTGCCAGCAGTTTCCCGGGACTAGCGGGATATCTAGCCAAAAACATTCAGTACTTC
.,.,TRBJ1-5,TRBV10-3,CASTPGNSNQPQHF,TGTGCCTCGACCCCCGGGAATAGCAATCAGCCCCAGCATTTT
.,.,TRBJ1-2,TRBV6-5,CASRHHRETYGYTF,TGTGCCAGCAGGCACCACAGGGAAACCTATGGCTACACCTTC
.,.,TRBJ1-2,TRBV4-3,CASSPRHRVNYGYTF,TGCGCCAGCAGCCCTCGGCACCGCGTTAACTATGGCTACACCTTC
.,.,TRBJ1-2,TRBV25-1,CASSELHGVGYTF,TGTGCCAGCAGTGAATTGCATGGAGTCGGCTACACCTTC
.,.,TRBJ2-7,TRBV28,CASSHKSYEQYF,TGTGCCAGCAGCCACAAATCCTACGAGCAGTACTTC
once,.,TRBJ1-3,TRBV6-1,CASPDLSSGNTIYF,TGTGCCAGCCCCGATTTAAGCTCTGGAAACACCATATATTTT
.,.,TRBJ1-3,TRBV7-8,CASSLVGGVGGNTIYF,TGTGCCAGCAGCTTAGTAGGGGGAGTGGGTGGAAACACCATATATTTT
.,TRBD1,TRBJ2-4,TRBV12-5,CASGQGTGKNIQYF,TGTGCTAGTGGTCAGGGGACAGGAAAAAACATTCAGTACTTC
.,TRBD2,TRBJ2-3,TRBV5-4,CASSLGTSGSTDTQYF,TGTGCCAGCAGCCTTGGGACTAGCGGAAGCACAGATACGCAGTATTTT
.,.,TRBJ1-3,TRBV19,CASSSHGGGSGNTIYF,TGTGCCAGTAGTTCCCACGGAGGGGGCTCTGGAAACACCATATATTTT
.,.,TRBJ1-2,TRBV6-1,CASIGDGYTF,TGTGCCAGCATAGGGGATGGCTACACCTTC
.,.,TRBJ2-7,TRBV18,CASSPFTRGYEQYF,TGTGCCAGCTCACCATTCACTAGGGGGTACGAGCAGTACTTC
.,.,TRBJ2-7,TRBV29-1,CSVGGDAYEQYF,TGCAGCGTTGGTGGCGACGCCTACGAGCAGTACTTC
once,TRBD1,TRBJ2-7,TRBV5-1,CASSQGQGSLYEQYF,TGCGCCAGCAGCCAGGGACAGGGTTCTCTCTACGAGCAGTACTTC
.,.,TRBJ2-3,TRBV7-2,CASSLGHTDTQYF,TGTGCCAGCAGCTTAGGACACACAGATACGCAGTATTTT
.,.,TRBJ2-7,TRBV27,CASLRTASSYEQYF,TGTGCCAGCCTTAGGACAGCGAGCTCCTACGAGCAGTACTTC
.,.,TRBJ2-5,TRBV7-2,CASRLIGSETQYF,TGTGCCAGCAGGCTAATCGGGAGTGAGACCCAGTACTTC
.,TRBD2,TRBJ2-1,TRBV10-3,CAITGTSGYNEQFF,TGTGCCATCACCGGGACTAGCGGATACAATGAGCAGTTCTTC
.,.,TRBJ1-3,TRBV7-2,CASSPSGDTIYF,TGTGCCAGCAGCCCATCAGGGGACACCATATATTTT
.,.,TRBJ1-1,TRBV10-3,CAISDPLRGREAFF,TGTGCCATCAGTGATCCACTCCGGGGCAGGGAAGCTTTCTTT
.,TRBD2,TRBJ2-2,TRBV5-1,CASSSRATSGGGTGELFF,TGCGCCAGCAGCTCACGCGCCACTAGCGGAGGTGGGACCGGGGAGCTGTTTTTT